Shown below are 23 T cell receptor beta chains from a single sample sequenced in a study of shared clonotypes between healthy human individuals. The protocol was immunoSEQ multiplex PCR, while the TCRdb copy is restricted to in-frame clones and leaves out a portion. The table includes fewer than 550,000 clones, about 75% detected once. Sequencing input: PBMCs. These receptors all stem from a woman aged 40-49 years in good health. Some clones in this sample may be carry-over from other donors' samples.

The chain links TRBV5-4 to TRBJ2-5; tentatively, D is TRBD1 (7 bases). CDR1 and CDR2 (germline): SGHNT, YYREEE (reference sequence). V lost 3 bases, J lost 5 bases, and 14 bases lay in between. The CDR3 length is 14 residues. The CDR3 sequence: CASSWRAGGETQYF. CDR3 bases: TGTGCCAGCAGCTGGCGGGCAGGGGGGGAGACCCAGTACTTC.

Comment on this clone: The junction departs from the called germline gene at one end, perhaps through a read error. This CDR3 is CASSPGGSNEKLFF. CDR3 sequence (DNA): TGTGCTAGCAGCCCAGGGGGTTCTAATGAAAAACTGTTTTTT. This chain joins TRBV7-7 and TRBJ1-4; 7 nucleotides agree with TRBD1. Germline CDR1 SSHAT, CDR2 FNYEAQ (reference sequence). The CDR3 runs to 14 residues.

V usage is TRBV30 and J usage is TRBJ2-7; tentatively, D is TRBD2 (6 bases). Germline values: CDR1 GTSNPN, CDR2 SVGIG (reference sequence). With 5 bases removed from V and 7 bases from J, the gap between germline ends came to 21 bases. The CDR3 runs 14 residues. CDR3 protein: CAWAPFAGSSEQYF. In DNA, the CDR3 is TGTGCCTGGGCTCCTTTTGCGGGATCGAGTGAGCAGTACTTC.

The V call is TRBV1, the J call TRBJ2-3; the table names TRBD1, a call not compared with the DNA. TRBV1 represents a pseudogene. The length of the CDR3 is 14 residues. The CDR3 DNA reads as TGCACCAGCAGCCAGCAGGGGGCGTCAGATACGCAGTATTTT. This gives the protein CTSSQQGASDTQYF.

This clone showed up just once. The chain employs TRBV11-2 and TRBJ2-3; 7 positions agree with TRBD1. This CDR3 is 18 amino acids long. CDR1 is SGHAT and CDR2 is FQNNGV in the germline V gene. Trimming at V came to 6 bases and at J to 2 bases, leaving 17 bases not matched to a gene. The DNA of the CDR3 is TGTGCCAGCAGTTTTCGAGGGGAACAGGGGCTACTCACAGATACGCAGTATTTT. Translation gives CASSFRGEQGLLTDTQYF. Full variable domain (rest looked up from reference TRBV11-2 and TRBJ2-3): EAGVAQSPRYKIIEKRQSVAFWCNPISGHATLYWYQQILGQGPKLLIQFQNNGVVDDSQLPKDRFSAERLKGVDSTLKIQPAKLEDSAVYLCASSFRGEQGLLTDTQYFGPGTRLTVL.

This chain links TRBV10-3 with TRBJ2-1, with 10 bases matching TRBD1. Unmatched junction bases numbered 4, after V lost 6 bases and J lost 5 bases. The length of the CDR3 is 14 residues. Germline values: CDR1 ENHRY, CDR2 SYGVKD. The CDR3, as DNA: TGTGCCATCAGGGGGACAGGGGATAACAATGAGCAGTTCTTC. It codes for CAIRGTGDNNEQFF.

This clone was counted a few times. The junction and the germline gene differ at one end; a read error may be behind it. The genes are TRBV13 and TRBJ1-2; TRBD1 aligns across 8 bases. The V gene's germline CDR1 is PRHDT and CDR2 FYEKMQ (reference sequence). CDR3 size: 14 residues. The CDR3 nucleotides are TGTGCCAGCAGCCTAGGACAGGGAGGTTATGGCTACACCTTC. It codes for CASSLGQGGYGYTF.

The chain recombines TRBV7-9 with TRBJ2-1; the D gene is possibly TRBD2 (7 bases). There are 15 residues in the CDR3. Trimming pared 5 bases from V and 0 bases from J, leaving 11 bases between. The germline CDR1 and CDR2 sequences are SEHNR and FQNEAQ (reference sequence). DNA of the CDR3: TGTGCCAGCAGCGGGAGGGGGAACTCCTACAATGAGCAGTTCTTC. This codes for CASSGRGNSYNEQFF.

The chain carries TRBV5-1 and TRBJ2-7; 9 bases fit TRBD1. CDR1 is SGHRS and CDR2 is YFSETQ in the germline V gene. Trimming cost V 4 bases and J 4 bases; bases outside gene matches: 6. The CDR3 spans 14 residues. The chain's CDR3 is CASSPGTGIYEQYF. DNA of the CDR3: TGCGCCAGCAGCCCCGGGACAGGGATTTACGAGCAGTACTTC.

In DNA, the CDR3 is TGTGCCATCAGTGAGATAGGACTAGCGGGGGTAAACATTCAGTACTTC. This gives the protein CAISEIGLAGVNIQYF. The V and J genes are TRBV10-3 and TRBJ2-4; the match to TRBD2 covers 13 bases. Per the germline V gene, CDR1 is ENHRY and CDR2 is SYGVKD. V trimming: 2 bases; J trimming: 6 bases; junction bases outside the gene matches: 4. This CDR3 spans 16 amino acids.

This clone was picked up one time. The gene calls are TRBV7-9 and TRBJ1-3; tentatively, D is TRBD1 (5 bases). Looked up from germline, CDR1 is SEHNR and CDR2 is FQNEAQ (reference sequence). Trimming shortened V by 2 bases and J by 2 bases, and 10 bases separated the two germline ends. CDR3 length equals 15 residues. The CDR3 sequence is CASSLRPGTGNTIYF. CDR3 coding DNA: TGTGCCAGCAGCTTACGGCCAGGGACTGGAAACACCATATATTTT.

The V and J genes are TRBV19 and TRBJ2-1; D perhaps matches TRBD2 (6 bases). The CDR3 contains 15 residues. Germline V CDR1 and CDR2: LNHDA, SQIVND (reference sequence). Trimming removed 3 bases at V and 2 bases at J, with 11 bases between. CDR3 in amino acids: CASSMRLATYNEQFF. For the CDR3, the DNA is TGTGCCAGTAGTATGAGGCTAGCGACCTACAATGAGCAGTTCTTC. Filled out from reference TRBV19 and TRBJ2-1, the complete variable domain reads DGGITQSPKYLFRKEGQNVTLSCEQNLNHDAMYWYRQDPGQGLRLIYYSQIVNDFQKGDIAEGYSVSREKKESFPLTVTSAQKNPTAFYLCASSMRLATYNEQFFGPGTRLTVL.

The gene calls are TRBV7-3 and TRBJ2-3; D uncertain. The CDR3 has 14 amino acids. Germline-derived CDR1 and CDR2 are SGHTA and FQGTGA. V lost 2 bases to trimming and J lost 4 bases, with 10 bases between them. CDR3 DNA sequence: TGTGCCAGCAGCTTAGCCAGAGTTTCAGATACGCAGTATTTT. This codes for CASSLARVSDTQYF. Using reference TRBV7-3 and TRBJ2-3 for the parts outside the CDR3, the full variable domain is GAGVSQTPSNKVTEKGKYVELRCDPISGHTALYWYRQSLGQGPEFLIYFQGTGAADDSGLPNDRFFAVRPEGSVSTLKIQRTERGDSAVYLCASSLARVSDTQYFGPGTRLTVL.

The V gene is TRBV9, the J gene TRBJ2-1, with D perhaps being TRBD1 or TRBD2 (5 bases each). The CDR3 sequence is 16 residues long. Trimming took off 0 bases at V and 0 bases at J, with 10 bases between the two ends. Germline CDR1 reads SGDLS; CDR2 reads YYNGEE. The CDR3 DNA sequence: TGTGCCAGCAGCGTAGTGGGGACCTACTCCTACAATGAGCAGTTCTTC. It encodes CASSVVGTYSYNEQFF. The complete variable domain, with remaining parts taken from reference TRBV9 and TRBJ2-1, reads DSGVTQTPKHLITATGQRVTLRCSPRSGDLSVYWYQQSLDQGLQFLIQYYNGEERAKGNILERFSAQQFPDLHSELNLSSLELGDSALYFCASSVVGTYSYNEQFFGPGTRLTVL.

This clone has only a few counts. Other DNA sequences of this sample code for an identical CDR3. CDR3 DNA: TGTGCCAGCAGCCCCACCCCGACAGGGTTCTATGGCTACACCTTC. It specifies CASSPTPTGFYGYTF. The V call is TRBV5-6, the J call TRBJ1-2, with 7 positions matching TRBD1. Trimming at V came to 4 bases and at J to 4 bases, leaving 10 bases not matched to a gene. Germline lookup yields CDR1 SGHDT and CDR2 YYEEEE. The CDR3 loop spans 15 amino acids.

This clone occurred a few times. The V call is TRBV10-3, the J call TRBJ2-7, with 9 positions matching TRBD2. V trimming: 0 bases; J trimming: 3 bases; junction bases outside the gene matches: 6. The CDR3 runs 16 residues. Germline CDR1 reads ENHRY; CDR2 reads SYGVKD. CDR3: CAISESGSGRLYEQYF. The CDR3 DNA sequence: TGTGCCATCAGTGAGTCGGGTAGCGGGAGACTCTACGAGCAGTACTTC.

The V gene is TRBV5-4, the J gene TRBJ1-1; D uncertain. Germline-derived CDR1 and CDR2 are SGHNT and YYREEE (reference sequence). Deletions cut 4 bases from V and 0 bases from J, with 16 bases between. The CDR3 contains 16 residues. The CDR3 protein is CASSPGSPGMNTEAFF. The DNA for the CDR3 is TGTGCCAGCAGCCCAGGAAGTCCGGGGATGAACACTGAAGCTTTCTTT.

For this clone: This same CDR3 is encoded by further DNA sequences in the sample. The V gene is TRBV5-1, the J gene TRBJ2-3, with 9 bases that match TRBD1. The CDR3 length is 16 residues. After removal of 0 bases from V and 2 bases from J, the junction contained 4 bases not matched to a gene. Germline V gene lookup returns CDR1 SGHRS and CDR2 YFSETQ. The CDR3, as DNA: TGCGCCAGCAGCTTGGAGGACAGGGGCACCACAGATACGCAGTATTTT. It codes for CASSLEDRGTTDTQYF.

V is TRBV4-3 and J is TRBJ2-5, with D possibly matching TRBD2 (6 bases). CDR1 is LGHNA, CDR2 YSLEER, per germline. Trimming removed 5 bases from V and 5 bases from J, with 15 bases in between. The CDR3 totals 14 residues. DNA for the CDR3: TGCGCCAGCAGCGTGCGGGGCAGCGACGAGACCCAGTACTTC. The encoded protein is CASSVRGSDETQYF.

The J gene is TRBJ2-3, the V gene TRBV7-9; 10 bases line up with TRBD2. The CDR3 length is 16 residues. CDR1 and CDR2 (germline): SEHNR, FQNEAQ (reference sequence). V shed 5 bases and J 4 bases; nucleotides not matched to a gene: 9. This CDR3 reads CASSPHQREGPDTQYF. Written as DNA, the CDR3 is TGTGCCAGCAGCCCTCACCAGCGGGAGGGTCCAGATACGCAGTATTTT.

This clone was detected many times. The CDR3 sequence: CSVESDRASGDNEQFF. DNA of the CDR3: TGCAGCGTTGAGTCGGACAGGGCCTCAGGGGACAATGAGCAGTTCTTC. V usage is TRBV29-1 and J usage is TRBJ2-1, with TRBD1 identical over 8 bases. The CDR3 is 16 amino acids. V dropped 3 bases and J dropped 5; count of bases not matched to a gene: 12. Germline loops: CDR1 SQVTM, CDR2 ANQGSEA.

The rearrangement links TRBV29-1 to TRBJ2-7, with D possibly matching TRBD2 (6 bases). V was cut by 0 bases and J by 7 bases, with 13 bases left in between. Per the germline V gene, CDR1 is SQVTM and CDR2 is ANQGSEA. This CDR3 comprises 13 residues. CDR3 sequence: CSVEETSLGEQYF. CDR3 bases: TGCAGCGTTGAAGAGACTAGTCTGGGGGAGCAGTACTTC.

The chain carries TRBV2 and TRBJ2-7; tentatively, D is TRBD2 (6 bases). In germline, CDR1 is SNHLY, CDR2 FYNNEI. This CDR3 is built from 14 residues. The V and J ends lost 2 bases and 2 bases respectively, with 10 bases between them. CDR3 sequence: CASSEQRAPYEQYF. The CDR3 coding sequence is TGTGCCAGCAGTGAACAGCGGGCACCCTACGAGCAGTACTTC.